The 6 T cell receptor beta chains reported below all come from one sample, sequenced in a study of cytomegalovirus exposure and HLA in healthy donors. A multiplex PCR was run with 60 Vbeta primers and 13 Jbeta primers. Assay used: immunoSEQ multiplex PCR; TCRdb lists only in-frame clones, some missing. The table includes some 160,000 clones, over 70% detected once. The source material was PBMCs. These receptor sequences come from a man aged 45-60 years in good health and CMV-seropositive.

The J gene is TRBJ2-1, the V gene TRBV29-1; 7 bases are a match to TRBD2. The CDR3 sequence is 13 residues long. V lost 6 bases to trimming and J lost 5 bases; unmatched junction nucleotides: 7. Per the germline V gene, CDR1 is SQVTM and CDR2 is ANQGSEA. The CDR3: CSVGGSMHNEQFF. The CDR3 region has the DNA TGCAGCGTAGGCGGGAGTATGCACAATGAGCAGTTCTTC.

CDR3 sequence reads: CASRRRAEGQETQYF. In DNA form, the CDR3 reads TGTGCCAGCAGAAGGCGAGCGGAGGGACAAGAGACCCAGTACTTC. This chain joins TRBV2 and TRBJ2-5; weak D call: TRBD2 (6 bases). The CDR3 is 15 amino acids. CDR1 SNHLY and CDR2 FYNNEI come from the germline V gene. V was trimmed by 6 bases and J by 2 bases, leaving 16 bases between them.

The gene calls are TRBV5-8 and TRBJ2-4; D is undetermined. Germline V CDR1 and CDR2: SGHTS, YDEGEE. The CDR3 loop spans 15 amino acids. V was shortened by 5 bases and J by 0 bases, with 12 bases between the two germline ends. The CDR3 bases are TGTGCCAGCAGGCAGAGGATTCTAGCCAAAAACATTCAGTACTTC. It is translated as CASRQRILAKNIQYF.

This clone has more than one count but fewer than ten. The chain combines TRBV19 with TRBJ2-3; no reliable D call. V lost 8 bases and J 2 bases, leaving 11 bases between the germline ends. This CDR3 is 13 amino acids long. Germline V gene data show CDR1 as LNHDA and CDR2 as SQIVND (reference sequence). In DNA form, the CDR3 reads TGTGCCAGTTCCTCGAGGCTCACAGATACGCAGTATTTT. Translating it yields CASSSRLTDTQYF.

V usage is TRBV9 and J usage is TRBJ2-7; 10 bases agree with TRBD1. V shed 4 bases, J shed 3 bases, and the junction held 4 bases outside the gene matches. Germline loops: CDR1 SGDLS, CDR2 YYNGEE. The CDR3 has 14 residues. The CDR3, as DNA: TGTGCCAGCAGCCCGCGGACAGGGGGCTACGAGCAGTACTTC. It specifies CASSPRTGGYEQYF. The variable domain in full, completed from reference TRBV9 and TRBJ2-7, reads DSGVTQTPKHLITATGQRVTLRCSPRSGDLSVYWYQQSLDQGLQFLIQYYNGEERAKGNILERFSAQQFPDLHSELNLSSLELGDSALYFCASSPRTGGYEQYFGPGTRLTVT.

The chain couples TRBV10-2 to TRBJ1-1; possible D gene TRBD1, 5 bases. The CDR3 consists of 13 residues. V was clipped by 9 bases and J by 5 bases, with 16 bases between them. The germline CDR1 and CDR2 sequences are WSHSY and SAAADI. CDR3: CASVVGGGTEAFF. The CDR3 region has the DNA TGCGCCAGTGTTGTGGGGGGAGGTACTGAAGCTTTCTTT.